This is a list of T cell receptor beta chains from one sample in a study of blood T cell repertoires in COVID-19. The table came from immunoSEQ multiplex PCR; TCRdb's copy has only in-frame clones and leaves some out. There are about 100,000 clones in the sample; approximately 83% occur only once, and approximately 2.5% lies in the top ten. The sequenced sample was PBMCs or T cells enriched from blood (not recorded which). Receptor source: a woman between 50 and 59 years old who had recovered from COVID-19. CDR3s leave out the opening cysteine and the closing phenylalanine or tryptophan. Fields, in order: V gene, J gene, CDR3 protein.

>TRBV28|TRBJ2-4
ASSPLAELAKNIQY
>TRBV3-1/TRBV3-2|TRBJ1-2
ASSQTSIRASYGYT
>TRBV5-4|TRBJ2-1
ASSYPSGKLGEQF
>TRBV30|TRBJ2-5
AWRDTGGGETQY
>TRBV7-2|TRBJ2-5
ASSFLFGGAETQY
>TRBV28|TRBJ2-1
ASSFGGRASGEQF
>TRBV5-1|TRBJ1-2
ASSSDRAGNNYGYT
>TRBV5-1|TRBJ1-2
ASSLATTVNYGYT
>TRBV19|TRBJ2-7
ASTQGAKPYEQY
>TRBV5-1|TRBJ2-1
ASSGRDRAYNEQF
>TRBV6-5|TRBJ1-1
ASQRKGVDTEAF
>TRBV19|TRBJ2-6
ASSIRQGTGANVLT
>TRBV2|TRBJ1-1
ASLDSDEAF
>TRBV28|TRBJ1-4
ASSFGLEEKLF
>TRBV30|TRBJ1-5
AWSVRGVGNQPQH
>TRBV28|TRBJ1-3
ASSQEGLAGNTIY
>TRBV5-1|TRBJ1-1
ASSLVGHTEAF
>TRBV19|TRBJ1-2
ASSMDRGLYGYT
>TRBV28|TRBJ2-2
ASSFQVTGELF
>TRBV10-2|TRBJ2-7
ATRQGGEQY
>TRBV14|TRBJ2-3
ASSRLSLSTDTQY
>TRBV6-5|TRBJ2-1
ASSYPNNEQF
>TRBV19|TRBJ1-3
ASSSGQGAGNTIY
>TRBV27|TRBJ2-5
ASSLYTTQGTQY
>TRBV5-4|TRBJ2-7
ASSLAGSSYEQY
>TRBV28|TRBJ1-1
ASSYAGTGEEAF
>TRBV2|TRBJ2-3
ASSDGLRSTDTQY
>TRBV11-2|TRBJ2-7
ASSPLAGAYYEQY
>TRBV9|TRBJ1-1
ASSVNGQGPLVAEAF
>TRBV5-1|TRBJ2-2
ASSTSGISTGELF
>TRBV5-1|TRBJ2-7
ASSGRLAGLSYEQY
>TRBV5-1|TRBJ2-5
ASSLIRQETQY
>TRBV5-1|TRBJ2-5
ASSFGGGAETQY
>TRBV9|TRBJ2-1
ASSVVGLPYNEQF
>TRBV28|TRBJ2-7
ASSLKFLLTYEQY